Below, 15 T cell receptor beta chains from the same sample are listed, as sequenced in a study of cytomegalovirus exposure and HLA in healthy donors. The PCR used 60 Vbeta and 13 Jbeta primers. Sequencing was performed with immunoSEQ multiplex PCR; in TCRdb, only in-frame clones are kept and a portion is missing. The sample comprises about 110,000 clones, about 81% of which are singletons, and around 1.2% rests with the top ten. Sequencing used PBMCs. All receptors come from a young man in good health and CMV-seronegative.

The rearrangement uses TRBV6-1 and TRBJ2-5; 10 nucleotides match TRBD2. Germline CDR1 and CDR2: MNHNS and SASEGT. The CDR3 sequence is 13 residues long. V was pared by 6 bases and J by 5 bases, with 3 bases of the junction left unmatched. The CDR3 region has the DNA TGTGCCAGCAGCGTAGCGGGAGGTGAGACCCAGTACTTC. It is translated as CASSVAGGETQYF.

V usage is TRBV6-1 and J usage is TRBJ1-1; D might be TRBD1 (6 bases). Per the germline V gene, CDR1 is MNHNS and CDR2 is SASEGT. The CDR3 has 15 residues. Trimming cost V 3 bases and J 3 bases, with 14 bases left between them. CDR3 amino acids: CASSDVGGPDTEAFF. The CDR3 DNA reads TGTGCCAGCAGTGATGTGGGGGGGCCGGACACTGAAGCTTTCTTT.

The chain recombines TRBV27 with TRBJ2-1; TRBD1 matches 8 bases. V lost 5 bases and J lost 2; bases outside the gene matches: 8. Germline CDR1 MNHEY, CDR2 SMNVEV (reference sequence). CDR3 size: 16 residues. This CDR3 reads CASSPHPTGAYNEQFF. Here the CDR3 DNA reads TGTGCCAGCAGTCCCCACCCGACAGGGGCCTACAATGAGCAGTTCTTC.

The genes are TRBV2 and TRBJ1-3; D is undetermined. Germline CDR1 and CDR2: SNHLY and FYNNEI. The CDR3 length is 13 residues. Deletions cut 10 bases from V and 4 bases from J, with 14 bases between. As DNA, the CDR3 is TGTGCCACCCTGACTAGTGCCGGAAACACCATATATTTT. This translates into CATLTSAGNTIYF.

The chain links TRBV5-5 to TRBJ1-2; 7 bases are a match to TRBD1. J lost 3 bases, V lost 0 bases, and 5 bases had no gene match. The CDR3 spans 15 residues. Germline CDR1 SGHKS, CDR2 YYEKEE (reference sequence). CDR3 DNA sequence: TGTGCCAGCAGCTTGGGCGGCGGGACAGACTATGGCTACACCTTC. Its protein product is CASSLGGGTDYGYTF.

Written as DNA, the CDR3 is TGTGCCACCGAGGGACTGCTGAATCAGCCCCAGCATTTT. Translating it yields CATEGLLNQPQHF. V and J are TRBV6-1 and TRBJ1-5; possibly TRBD1 for D (5 bases). Germline V gene lookup returns CDR1 MNHNS and CDR2 SASEGT. V was cut by 10 bases and J by 4 bases, with 14 bases left in between. The CDR3 runs 13 residues.

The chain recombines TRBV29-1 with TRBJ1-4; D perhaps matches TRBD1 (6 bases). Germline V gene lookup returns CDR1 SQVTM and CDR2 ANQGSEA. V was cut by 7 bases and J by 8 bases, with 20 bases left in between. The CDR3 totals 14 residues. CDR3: CSASSGVLREKLFF. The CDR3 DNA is TGCAGCGCCAGCTCAGGGGTTTTGAGGGAAAAACTGTTTTTT.

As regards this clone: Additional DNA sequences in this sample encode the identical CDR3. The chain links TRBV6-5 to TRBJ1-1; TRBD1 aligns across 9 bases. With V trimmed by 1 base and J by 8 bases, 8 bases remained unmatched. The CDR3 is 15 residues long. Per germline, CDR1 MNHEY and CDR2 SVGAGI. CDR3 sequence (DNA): TGTGCCAGCAGTTACTTTCCGGGACAGGGCACAGAAGCTTTCTTT. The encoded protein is CASSYFPGQGTEAFF.

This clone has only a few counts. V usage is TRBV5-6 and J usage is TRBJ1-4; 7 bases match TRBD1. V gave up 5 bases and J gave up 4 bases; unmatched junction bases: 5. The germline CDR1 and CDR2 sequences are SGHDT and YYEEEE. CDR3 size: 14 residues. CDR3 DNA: TGTGCCAGCAGACCCCAGGGGGATAATGAAAAACTGTTTTTT. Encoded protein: CASRPQGDNEKLFF.

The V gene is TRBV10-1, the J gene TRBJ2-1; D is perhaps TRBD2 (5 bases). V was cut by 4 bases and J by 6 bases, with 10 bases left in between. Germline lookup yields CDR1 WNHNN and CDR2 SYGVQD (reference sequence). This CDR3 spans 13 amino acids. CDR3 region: CASSVGNTNEQFF. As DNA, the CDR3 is TGCGCCAGCAGTGTCGGGAACACCAATGAGCAGTTCTTC.

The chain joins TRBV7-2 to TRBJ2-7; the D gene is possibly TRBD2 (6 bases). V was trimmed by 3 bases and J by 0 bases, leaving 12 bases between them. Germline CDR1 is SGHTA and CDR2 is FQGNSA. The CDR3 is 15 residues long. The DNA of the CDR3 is TGTGCCAGCAGCTTCGGAGGGTCGAGCTCCTACGAGCAGTACTTC. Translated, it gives CASSFGGSSSYEQYF.

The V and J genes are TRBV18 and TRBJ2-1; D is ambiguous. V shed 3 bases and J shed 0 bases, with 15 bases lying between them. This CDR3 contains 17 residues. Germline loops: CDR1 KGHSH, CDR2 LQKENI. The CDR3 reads CASSPLLTRVSYNEQFF. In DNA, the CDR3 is TGTGCCAGCTCACCGCTTCTCACTCGAGTCTCCTACAATGAGCAGTTCTTC.

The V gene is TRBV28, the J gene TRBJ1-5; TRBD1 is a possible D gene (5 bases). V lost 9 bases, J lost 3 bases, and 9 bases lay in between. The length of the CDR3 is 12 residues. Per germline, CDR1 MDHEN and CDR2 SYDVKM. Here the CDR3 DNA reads TGTGCCAGTCACGGACACAATCAGCCCCAGCATTTT. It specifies CASHGHNQPQHF.

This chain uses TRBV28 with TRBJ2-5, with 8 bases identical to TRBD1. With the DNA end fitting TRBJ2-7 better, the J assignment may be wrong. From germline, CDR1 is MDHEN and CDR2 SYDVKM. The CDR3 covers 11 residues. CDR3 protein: CASNDRGEQYF. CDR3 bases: TGTGCCAGCAATGACAGGGGCGAGCAGTACTTC.

In DNA, the CDR3 is TGTGCCAGCAGCTTAGCCGGGACAGGGGTTGGGGAAAAACTGTTTTTT. Translated: CASSLAGTGVGEKLFF. The chain combines TRBV7-2 with TRBJ1-4; the match to TRBD1 covers 10 bases. The germline V gene has CDR1 SGHTA and CDR2 FQGNSA. The junction had 6 bases not matched to a gene; V was cut back by 0 bases and J by 8 bases. The CDR3 is made up of 16 amino acids.